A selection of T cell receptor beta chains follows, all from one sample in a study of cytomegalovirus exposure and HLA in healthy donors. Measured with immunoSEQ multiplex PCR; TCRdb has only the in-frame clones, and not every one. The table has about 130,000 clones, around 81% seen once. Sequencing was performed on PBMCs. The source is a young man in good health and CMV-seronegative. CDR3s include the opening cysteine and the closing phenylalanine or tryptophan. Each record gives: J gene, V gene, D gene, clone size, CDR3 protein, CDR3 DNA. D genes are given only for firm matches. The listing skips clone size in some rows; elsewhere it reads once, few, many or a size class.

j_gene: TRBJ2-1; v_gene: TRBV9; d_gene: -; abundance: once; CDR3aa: CASSVYGGTTYNEQFF; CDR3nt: TGTGCCAGCAGCGTGTACGGGGGAACGACCTACAATGAGCAGTTCTTC
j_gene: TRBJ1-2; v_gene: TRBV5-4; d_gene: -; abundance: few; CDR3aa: CASSLGPQNGYTF; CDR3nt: TGTGCCAGCAGCTTGGGGCCACAGAATGGCTACACCTTC
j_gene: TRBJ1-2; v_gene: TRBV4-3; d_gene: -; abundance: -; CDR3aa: CASSQDGTTGSGGYTF; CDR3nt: TGCGCCAGCAGCCAAGATGGGACTACAGGGTCGGGTGGCTACACCTTC
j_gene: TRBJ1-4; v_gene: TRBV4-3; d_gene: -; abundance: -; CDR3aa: CASSQHGQNTNEKLFF; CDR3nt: TGCGCCAGCAGCCAACACGGACAGAATACTAATGAAAAACTGTTTTTT
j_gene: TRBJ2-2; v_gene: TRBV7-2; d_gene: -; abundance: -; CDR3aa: CASSPQGANTGELFF; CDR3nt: TGTGCCAGCAGCCCCCAGGGTGCGAACACCGGGGAGCTGTTTTTT
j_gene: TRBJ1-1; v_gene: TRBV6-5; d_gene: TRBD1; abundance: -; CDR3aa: CASLDRGKPEAFF; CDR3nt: TGTGCCAGCCTAGACAGGGGAAAACCTGAAGCTTTCTTT
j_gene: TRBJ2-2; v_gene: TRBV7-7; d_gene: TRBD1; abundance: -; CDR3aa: CASSLNRDRGNTGELFF; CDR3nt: TGTGCCAGCAGCTTAAACCGGGACAGGGGGAACACCGGGGAGCTGTTTTTT
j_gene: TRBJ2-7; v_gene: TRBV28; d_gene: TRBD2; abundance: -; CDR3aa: CASSWGGFSSYEQYF; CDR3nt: TGTGCCAGCAGTTGGGGGGGATTTTCCTCCTACGAGCAGTACTTC
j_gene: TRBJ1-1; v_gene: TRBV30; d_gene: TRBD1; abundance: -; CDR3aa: CAGTGTGGAGQANTEAFF; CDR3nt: TGTGCCGGAACCGGGACAGGGGGCGCGGGGCAGGCGAACACTGAAGCTTTCTTT
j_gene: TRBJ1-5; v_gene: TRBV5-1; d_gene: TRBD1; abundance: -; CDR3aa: CASSWTGELDPQHF; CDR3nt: TGCGCCAGCAGCTGGACAGGGGAACTCGATCCCCAGCATTTT
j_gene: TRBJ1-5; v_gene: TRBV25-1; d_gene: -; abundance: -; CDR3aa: CASSSGGQPQHF; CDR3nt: TGTGCCAGCAGTTCCGGGGGACAGCCCCAGCATTTT
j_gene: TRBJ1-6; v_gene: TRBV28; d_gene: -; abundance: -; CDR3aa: CASSIRDNSPLHF; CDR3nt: TGTGCCAGCAGTATCCGCGATAATTCACCCCTCCACTTT
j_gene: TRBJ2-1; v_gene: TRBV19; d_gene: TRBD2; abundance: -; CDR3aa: CASSISGGGAGEQFF; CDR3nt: TGTGCCAGTAGTATATCGGGCGGGGGGGCCGGTGAGCAGTTCTTC
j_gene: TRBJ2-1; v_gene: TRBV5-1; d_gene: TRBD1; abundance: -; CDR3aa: CASSLEWGQLPYNEQFF; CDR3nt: TGCGCCAGCAGCCTAGAATGGGGACAGCTGCCGTACAATGAGCAGTTCTTC
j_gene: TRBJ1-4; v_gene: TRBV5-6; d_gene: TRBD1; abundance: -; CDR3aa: CASSLGQGKEKLFF; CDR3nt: TGTGCCAGCAGCTTAGGACAGGGTAAAGAAAAACTGTTTTTT
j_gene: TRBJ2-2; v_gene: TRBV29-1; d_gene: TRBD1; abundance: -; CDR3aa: CSGRTGGTGELFF; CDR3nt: TGCAGCGGCCGGACAGGTGGTACCGGGGAGCTGTTTTTT
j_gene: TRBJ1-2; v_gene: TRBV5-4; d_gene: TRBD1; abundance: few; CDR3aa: CASIASTGVGGYTF; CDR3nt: TGTGCCAGCATAGCCTCAACAGGGGTCGGAGGCTACACCTTC
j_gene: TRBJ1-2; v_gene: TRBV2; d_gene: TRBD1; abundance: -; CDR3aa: CASRDRVDYGYTF; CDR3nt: TGTGCCAGCAGGGACAGGGTCGACTATGGCTACACCTTC
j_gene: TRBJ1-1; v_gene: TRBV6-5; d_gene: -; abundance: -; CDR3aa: CASSYSTGAQAFF; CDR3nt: TGTGCCAGCAGTTACTCGACAGGCGCGCAAGCTTTCTTT
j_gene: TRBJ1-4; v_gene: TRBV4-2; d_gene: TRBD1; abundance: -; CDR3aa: CASSQDVGQGGDEKLFF; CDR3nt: TGTGCCAGCAGCCAAGACGTTGGACAGGGGGGGGATGAAAAACTGTTTTTT
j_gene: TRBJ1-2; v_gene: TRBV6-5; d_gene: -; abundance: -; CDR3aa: CASSYDGNYGYTF; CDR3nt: TGTGCCAGCAGCTACGACGGGAACTATGGCTACACCTTC
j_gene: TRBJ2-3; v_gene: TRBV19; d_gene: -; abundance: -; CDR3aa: CASKPQNGVSTDTQYF; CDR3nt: TGTGCCAGTAAGCCCCAAAACGGGGTTAGCACAGATACGCAGTATTTT
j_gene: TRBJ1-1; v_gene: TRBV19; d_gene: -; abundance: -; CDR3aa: CASSIGAVEAFF; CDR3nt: TGTGCCAGTAGTATTGGGGCTGTGGAAGCTTTCTTT
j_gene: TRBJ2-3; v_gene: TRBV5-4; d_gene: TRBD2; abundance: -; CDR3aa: CASSLGLAGASTDTQYF; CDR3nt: TGTGCCAGCAGCCTGGGACTAGCGGGGGCCTCCACAGATACGCAGTATTTT
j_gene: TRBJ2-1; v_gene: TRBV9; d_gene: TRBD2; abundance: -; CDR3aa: CASNGYQRGDNEQFF; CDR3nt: TGTGCCAGCAACGGATACCAGCGGGGCGACAATGAGCAGTTCTTC
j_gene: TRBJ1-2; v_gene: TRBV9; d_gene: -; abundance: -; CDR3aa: CASSVQAPGWVDGYTF; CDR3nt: TGTGCCAGCAGCGTACAAGCGCCAGGGTGGGTCGATGGCTACACCTTC
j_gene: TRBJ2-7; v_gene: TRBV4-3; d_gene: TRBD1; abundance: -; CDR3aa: CASSPGTGGTYEQYF; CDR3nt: TGCGCCAGCAGCCCGGGGACAGGGGGGACCTACGAGCAGTACTTC
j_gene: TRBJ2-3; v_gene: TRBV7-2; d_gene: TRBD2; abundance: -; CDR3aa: CASSSLGGIADTQYF; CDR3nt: TGTGCCAGCAGCTCACTGGGGGGGATCGCAGATACGCAGTATTTT
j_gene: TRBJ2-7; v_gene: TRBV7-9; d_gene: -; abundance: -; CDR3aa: CASSFGSEQYF; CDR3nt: TGTGCCAGCAGCTTCGGGTCTGAGCAGTACTTC
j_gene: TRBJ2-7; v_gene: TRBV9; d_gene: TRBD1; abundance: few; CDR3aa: CASSANRDRDTYEQYF; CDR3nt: TGTGCCAGCAGCGCAAACCGGGACAGGGACACCTACGAGCAGTACTTC
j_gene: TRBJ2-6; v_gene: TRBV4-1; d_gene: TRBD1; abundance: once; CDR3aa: CASSRETGAGANVLTF; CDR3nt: TGCGCCAGCAGCCGGGAGACAGGGGCTGGGGCCAACGTCCTGACTTTC
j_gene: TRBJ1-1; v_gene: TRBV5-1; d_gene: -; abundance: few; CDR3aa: CASSSGAVRAFF; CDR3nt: TGCGCCAGCAGCTCCGGTGCGGTACGGGCTTTCTTT
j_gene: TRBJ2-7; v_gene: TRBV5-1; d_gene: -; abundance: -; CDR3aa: CASSVRESAYEQYF; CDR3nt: TGCGCCAGCAGCGTTAGAGAGAGCGCCTACGAGCAGTACTTC
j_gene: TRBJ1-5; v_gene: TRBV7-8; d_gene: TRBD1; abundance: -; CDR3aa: CASIRGQNLNQPQHF; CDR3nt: TGTGCCAGCATAAGGGGACAGAACCTCAATCAGCCCCAGCATTTT
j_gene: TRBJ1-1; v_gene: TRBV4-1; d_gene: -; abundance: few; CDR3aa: CASSQDLRNTEAFF; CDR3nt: TGCGCCAGCAGCCAAGACCTGCGGAACACTGAAGCTTTCTTT
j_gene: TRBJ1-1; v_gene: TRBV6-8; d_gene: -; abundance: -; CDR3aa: CASRPIWPRGAYMNTEAFF; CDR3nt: TGTGCCAGCAGACCAATATGGCCCCGGGGGGCCTATATGAACACTGAAGCTTTCTTT
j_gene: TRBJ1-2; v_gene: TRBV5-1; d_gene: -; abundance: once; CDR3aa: CASRRLQENYGYTF; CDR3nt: TGCGCCAGCAGGCGCCTACAGGAGAACTATGGCTACACCTTC
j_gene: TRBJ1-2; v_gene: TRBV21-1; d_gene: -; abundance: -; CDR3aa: CASSKFSGLANYGYTF; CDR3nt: TGTGCCAGCAGCAAATTTTCGGGATTAGCTAACTATGGCTACACCTTC
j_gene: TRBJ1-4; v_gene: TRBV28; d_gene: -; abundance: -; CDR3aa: CASSLQGPEKLFF; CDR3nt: TGTGCCAGCAGTTTGCAGGGTCCCGAAAAACTGTTTTTT
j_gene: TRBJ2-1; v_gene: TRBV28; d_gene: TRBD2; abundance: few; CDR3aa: CASRTPSGGHLF; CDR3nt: TGTGCCAGCAGGACACCCAGCGGGGGACATCTCTTC
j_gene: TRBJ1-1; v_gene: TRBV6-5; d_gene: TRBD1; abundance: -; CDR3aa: CASLTGMNTEAFF; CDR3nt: TGTGCCAGCCTGACAGGGATGAACACTGAAGCTTTCTTT
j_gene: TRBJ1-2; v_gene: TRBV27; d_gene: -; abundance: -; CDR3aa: CASSGLRGLGGYTF; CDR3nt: TGTGCCAGCAGTGGTCTTAGGGGGTTGGGGGGCTACACCTTC
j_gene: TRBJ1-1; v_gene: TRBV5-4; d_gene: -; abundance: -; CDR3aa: CASSPTGSRTFF; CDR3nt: TGTGCCAGCAGCCCTACCGGGAGCAGGACTTTCTTT
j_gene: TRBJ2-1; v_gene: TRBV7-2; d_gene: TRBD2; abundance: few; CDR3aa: CASSLSVGRGVFYEQFF; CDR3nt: TGTGCCAGCAGCTTATCAGTCGGGCGGGGGGTGTTTTATGAGCAGTTCTTC
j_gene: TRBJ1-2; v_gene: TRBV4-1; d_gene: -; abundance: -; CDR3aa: CASSHARRAYGYTF; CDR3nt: TGCGCCAGCAGCCACGCTAGGAGGGCCTATGGCTACACCTTC
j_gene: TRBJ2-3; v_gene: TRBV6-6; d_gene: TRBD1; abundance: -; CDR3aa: CASSFPGQGKSDTQYF; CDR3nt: TGTGCCAGCAGTTTCCCAGGACAGGGGAAATCAGATACGCAGTATTTT
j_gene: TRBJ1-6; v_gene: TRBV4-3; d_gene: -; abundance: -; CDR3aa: CASSQDLAGNNSPLHF; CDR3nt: TGCGCCAGCAGCCAAGATCTGGCAGGGAATAATTCACCCCTCCACTTT
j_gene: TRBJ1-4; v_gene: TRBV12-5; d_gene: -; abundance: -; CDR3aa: CASGLSGANEKLFF; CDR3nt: TGTGCTAGTGGTTTATCTGGGGCGAATGAAAAACTGTTTTTT
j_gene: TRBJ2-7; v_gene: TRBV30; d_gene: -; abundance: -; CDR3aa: CAWSARVPHEQYF; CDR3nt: TGTGCCTGGAGTGCCAGGGTCCCCCACGAGCAGTACTTC
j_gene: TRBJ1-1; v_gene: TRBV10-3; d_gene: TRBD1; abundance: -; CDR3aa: CAIRIQGEVGNTEAFF; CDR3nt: TGTGCCATCAGGATACAGGGGGAGGTTGGGAACACTGAAGCTTTCTTT
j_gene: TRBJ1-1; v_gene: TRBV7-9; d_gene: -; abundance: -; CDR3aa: CASSPDSEAFF; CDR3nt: TGTGCCAGCAGCCCAGACAGTGAAGCTTTCTTT
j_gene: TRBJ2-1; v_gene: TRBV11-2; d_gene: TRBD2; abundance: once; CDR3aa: CASSSSRSGGVEQFF; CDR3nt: TGTGCCAGCAGCTCGAGTCGGAGCGGGGGGGTTGAGCAGTTCTTC
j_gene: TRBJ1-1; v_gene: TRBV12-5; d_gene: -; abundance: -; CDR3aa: CASGLQGWAEAFF; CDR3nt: TGTGCTAGTGGTTTGCAGGGTTGGGCTGAAGCTTTCTTT
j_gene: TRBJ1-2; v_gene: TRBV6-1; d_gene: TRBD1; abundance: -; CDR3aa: CASSEGTEPLPNYGYTF; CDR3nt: TGTGCCAGCAGTGAGGGGACAGAGCCCCTTCCCAACTATGGCTACACCTTC
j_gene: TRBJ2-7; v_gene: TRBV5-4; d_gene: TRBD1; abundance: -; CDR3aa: CASSLDRGSYEQYF; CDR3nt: TGTGCCAGCAGCTTGGACAGGGGGTCCTACGAGCAGTACTTC
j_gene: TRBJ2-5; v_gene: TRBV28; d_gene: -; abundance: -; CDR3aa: CASGPGHGVNRETQYF; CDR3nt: TGTGCCAGCGGACCGGGACATGGGGTAAACAGAGAGACCCAGTACTTC
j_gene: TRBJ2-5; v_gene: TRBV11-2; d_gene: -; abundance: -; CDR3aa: CASSLDGRGTGRETQYF; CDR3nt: TGTGCCAGCAGCTTAGATGGAAGGGGCACGGGTAGAGAGACCCAGTACTTC
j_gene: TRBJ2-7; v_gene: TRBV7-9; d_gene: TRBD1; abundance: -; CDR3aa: CASSPGTGVTYEQYF; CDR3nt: TGTGCCAGCAGCCCAGGGACAGGTGTTACCTACGAGCAGTACTTC
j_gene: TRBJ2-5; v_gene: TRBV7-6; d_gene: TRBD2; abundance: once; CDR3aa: CASSSSLAGGQETQYF; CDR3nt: TGTGCCAGCAGCTCATCGCTAGCGGGGGGGCAAGAGACCCAGTACTTC